Sample share makes the clone carrying this T cell receptor beta chain medium-sized. These data belong to a study of T cell repertoires in aging, cancer and after chemotherapy. Rearranged V-D-J TRB sequences were amplified with a mixed TRB-A/B primer pool. TCRdb fed the multiplex PCR reads into MiXCR, producing one record per CDR3 protein. The sample has 19,000 or so distinct CDR3 sequences, roughly 37% seen once. The germline V gene has CDR1 PRHDT and CDR2 FYEKMQ (reference sequence). This CDR3 has 15 amino acids. Unmatched junction bases numbered 8, after V lost 8 bases and J lost 0 bases. Peripheral blood genomic DNA, not sorted cells or RNA, was the template.

The source of this sequence is a human donor with a solid tumor. The chain couples TRBV13 to TRBJ2-3, with TRBD1 matching 7 bases. The sample was blood. This CDR3 is CASLRGRPSTDTQYF. The CDR3 coding sequence is TGTGCCAGCCTAAGGGGGCGTCCAAGCACAGATACGCAGTATTTT. Variable domain in full (rest from reference TRBV13 and TRBJ2-3): AAGVIQSPRHLIKEKRETATLKCYPIPRHDTVYWYQQGPGQDPQFLISFYEKMQSDKGSIPDRFSAQQFSDYHSELNMSSLELGDSALYFCASLRGRPSTDTQYFGPGTRLTVL.